This entry features one T cell receptor beta chain sequence. The data derive from a study of blood T cell repertoires in COVID-19. The overall study: Acute and convalescent COVID-19 samples came from the United States, Italy and Spain.

J gave up 2 bases and V 4 bases, and 15 bases lay outside the gene matches. The CDR3 totals 18 residues. Per the germline V gene, CDR1 is MNHNS and CDR2 is SASEGT. Profiling relied on immunoSEQ multiplex PCR, and the TCRdb table lists in-frame clones only, not all of them. The table has under 250,000 clones, approximately 90% seen once. During active infection, Seattle patients enrolled and were then monitored through disease. This chain connects TRBV6-1 to TRBJ1-2; TRBD1 aligns across 8 bases. What was sequenced was peripheral blood. The TCR was taken from a man in his fifties or sixties with COVID-19, enrolled during active disease. In DNA form, the CDR3 reads TGTGCCAGCAGTGCCGAAGGACAGGGTGAAGAAACCAACTATGGCTACACCTTC. It specifies CASSAEGQGEETNYGYTF.